Listed here are 3 T cell receptor beta chains from one sample, sequenced in a study of blood T cell repertoires in COVID-19. Profiling relied on immunoSEQ multiplex PCR, and the TCRdb table lists in-frame clones only, not all of them. The sample has roughly 100,000 clones, roughly 87% seen once. The sample taken for sequencing was peripheral blood. Receptors originate from a woman of 80 years or more in a cohort sampled during active COVID-19.

V gene TRBV27 combines with J gene TRBJ1-3, with D possibly matching TRBD1 (5 bases). Trimming shortened V by 9 bases and J by 0 bases, and 9 bases separated the two germline ends. CDR1 MNHEY and CDR2 SMNVEV come from the germline V gene (reference sequence). The CDR3 has 13 amino acids. CDR3 region: CARRGDSGNTIYF. CDR3 sequence (DNA): TGTGCCAGACGGGGGGACTCTGGAAACACCATATATTTT.

J is TRBJ2-1 and V is TRBV6-4, with a tentative D call TRBD2 (6 bases). Germline V gene sequence: CDR1 MRHNA, CDR2 SNTAGT. CDR3 length: 14 amino acids. V was pared by 6 bases and J by 7 bases, with 16 bases between. Here the CDR3 DNA reads TGTGCCAGCAGCAATTTCTGGGGGGTGAATGAGCAGTTCTTC. Its protein product is CASSNFWGVNEQFF.

The chain is built from TRBV11-3 and TRBJ2-1; 7 bases match TRBD1. Looked up from germline, CDR1 is SGHNT and CDR2 is YENEEA. The CDR3 loop spans 13 amino acids. Trimming at V came to 6 bases and at J to 4 bases, leaving 3 bases not matched to a gene. The CDR3 coding sequence is TGTGCCAGCAGAGGGGGACAGTACAATGAGCAGTTCTTC. Translating it yields CASRGGQYNEQFF.